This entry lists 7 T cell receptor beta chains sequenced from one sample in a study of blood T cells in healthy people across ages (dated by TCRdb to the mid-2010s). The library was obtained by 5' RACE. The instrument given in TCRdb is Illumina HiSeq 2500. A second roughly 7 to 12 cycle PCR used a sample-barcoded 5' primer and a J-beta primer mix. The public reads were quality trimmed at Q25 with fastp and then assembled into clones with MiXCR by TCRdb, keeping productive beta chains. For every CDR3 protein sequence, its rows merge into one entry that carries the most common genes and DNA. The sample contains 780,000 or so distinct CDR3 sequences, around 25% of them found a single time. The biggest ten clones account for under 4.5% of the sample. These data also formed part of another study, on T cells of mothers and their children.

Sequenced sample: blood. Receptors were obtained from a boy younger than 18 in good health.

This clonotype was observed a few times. CDR3 DNA: TGTGCCAGCAGCCCAGTACAGGGATCCTACTATGGCTACACCTTC. Translating it yields CASSPVQGSYYGYTF. The V call is TRBV3-1, the J call TRBJ1-2, with D tentatively TRBD1 (6 bases). Germline CDR1 is LGHDT and CDR2 is YNNKEL (reference sequence). The CDR3 has 15 amino acids. Trimming shortened V by 4 bases and J by 3 bases, and 15 bases separated the two germline ends. The variable domain in full, with the rest retrieved from reference TRBV3-1 and TRBJ1-2, is DTAVSQTPKYLVTQMGNDKSIKCEQNLGHDTMYWYKQDSKKFLKIMFSYNNKELIINETVPNRFSPKSPDKAHLNLHINSLELGDSAVYFCASSPVQGSYYGYTFGSGTRLTVV.

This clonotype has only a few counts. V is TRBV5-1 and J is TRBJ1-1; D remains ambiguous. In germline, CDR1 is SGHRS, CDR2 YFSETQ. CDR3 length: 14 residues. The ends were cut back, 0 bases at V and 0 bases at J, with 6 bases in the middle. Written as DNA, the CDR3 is TGCGCCAGCAGCTTGGGGGAGGTGAACACTGAAGCTTTCTTT. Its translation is CASSLGEVNTEAFF.

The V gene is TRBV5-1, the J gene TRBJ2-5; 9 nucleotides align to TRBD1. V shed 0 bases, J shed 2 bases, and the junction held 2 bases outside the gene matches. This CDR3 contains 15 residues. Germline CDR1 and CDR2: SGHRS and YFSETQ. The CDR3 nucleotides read TGCGCCAGCAGCTTGGTGACAGGGGGACAAGAGACCCAGTACTTC. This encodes CASSLVTGGQETQYF.

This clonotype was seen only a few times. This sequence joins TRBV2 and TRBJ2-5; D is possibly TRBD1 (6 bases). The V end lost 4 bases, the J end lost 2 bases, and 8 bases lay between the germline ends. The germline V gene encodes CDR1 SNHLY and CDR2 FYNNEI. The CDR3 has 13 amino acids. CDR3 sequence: CASSADSQETQYF. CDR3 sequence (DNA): TGTGCCAGCAGTGCGGACAGTCAAGAGACCCAGTACTTC.

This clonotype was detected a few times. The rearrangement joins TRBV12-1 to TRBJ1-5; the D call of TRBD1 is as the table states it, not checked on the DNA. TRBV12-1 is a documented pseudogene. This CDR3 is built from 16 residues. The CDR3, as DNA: TGTGCCAGCAGCTCCACTAGGGACGGAAGCAATCAGCCCCAGCATTTT. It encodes CASSSTRDGSNQPQHF.

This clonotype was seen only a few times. This CDR3 reads CASSTTSGSRRHTQYF. The CDR3 DNA sequence: TGTGCCAGCAGCACTACTAGCGGGAGTCGTCGGCATACGCAGTATTTT. This chain connects TRBV12-3 or TRBV12-4 to TRBJ2-3, with 11 nucleotides matching TRBD2. Unmatched junction bases numbered 12, after V lost 6 bases and J lost 7 bases. The CDR3 is 16 amino acids.

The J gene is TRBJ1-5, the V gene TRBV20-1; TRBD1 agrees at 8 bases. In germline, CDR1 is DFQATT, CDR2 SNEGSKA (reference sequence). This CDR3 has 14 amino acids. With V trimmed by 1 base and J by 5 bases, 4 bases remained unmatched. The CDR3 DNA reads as TGCAGTGCTAGAGGAGGACAGGGATATCAGCCCCAGCATTTT. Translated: CSARGGQGYQPQHF.